This TCR beta chain was sequenced in a study of blood T cell repertoires in COVID-19. Study at large: Acute and convalescent COVID-19 samples came from the United States, Italy and Spain. From T cells, B-cell-depleted T cells, or PBMCs came the material, which was cDNA or gDNA.

The CDR3 length is 13 residues. V gave up 7 bases and J gave up 6 bases; unmatched junction bases: 6. This clone was counted a single time. Sequenced by immunoSEQ multiplex PCR; TCRdb stores in-frame clones only, minus some. There are about 50,000 clones in the sample; around 92% occur only once, and about 18% lies in the top ten. The chain uses TRBV12-3 or TRBV12-4 and TRBJ1-5; TRBD1 matches 7 bases. The TCR was taken from a human donor in a cohort sampled during active COVID-19. The sequencing input was peripheral blood. The CDR3 loop is CASTRTGSQPQHF. In nucleotides, the CDR3 is TGTGCCAGCACCCGGACAGGTTCTCAGCCCCAGCATTTT.